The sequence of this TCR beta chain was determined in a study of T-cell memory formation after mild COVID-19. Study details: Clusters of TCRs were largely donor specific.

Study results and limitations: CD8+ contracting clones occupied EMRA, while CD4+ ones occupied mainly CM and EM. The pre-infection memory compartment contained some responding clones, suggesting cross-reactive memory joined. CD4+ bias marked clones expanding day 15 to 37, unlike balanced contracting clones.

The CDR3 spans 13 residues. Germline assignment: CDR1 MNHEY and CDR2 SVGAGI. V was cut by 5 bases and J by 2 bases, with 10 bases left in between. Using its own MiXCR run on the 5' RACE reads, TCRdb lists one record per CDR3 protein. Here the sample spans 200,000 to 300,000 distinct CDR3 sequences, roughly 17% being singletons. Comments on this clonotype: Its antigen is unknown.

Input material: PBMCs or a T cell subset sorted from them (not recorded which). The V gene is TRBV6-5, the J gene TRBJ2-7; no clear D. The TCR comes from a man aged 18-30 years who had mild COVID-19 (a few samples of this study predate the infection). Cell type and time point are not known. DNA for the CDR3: TGTGCCAGCAGTCCAGCCGTGACCTACGAGCAGTACTTC. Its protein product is CASSPAVTYEQYF.